One sample yielded the 24 T cell receptor beta chains listed below, sequenced in a study of cytomegalovirus exposure and HLA in healthy donors. The study ran its PCR with 60 Vbeta and 13 Jbeta primers. TCRdb's table, derived via immunoSEQ multiplex PCR, lists solely in-frame clones and lacks some. This sample has 150,000 or so clones, with roughly 79% found just once. What was sequenced was PBMCs. The receptors were sampled from a man younger than 40 in good health and CMV-seropositive.

This chain uses TRBV5-4 with TRBJ1-6; 9 positions agree with TRBD1. This CDR3 contains 14 residues. Trimming at V came to 3 bases and at J to 10 bases, leaving 5 bases not matched to a gene. The V gene's germline CDR1 is SGHNT and CDR2 YYREEE (reference sequence). The CDR3 DNA sequence: TGTGCCAGCAGCTCGGGACAGGGAGGATCACCCCTCCACTTT. Translating gives CASSSGQGGSPLHF.

The rearrangement uses TRBV11-3 and TRBJ2-5; 12 bases map to TRBD2. CDR3 length: 15 amino acids. From germline, CDR1 is SGHNT and CDR2 YENEEA. The V and J ends lost 5 bases and 5 bases, in that order; junction bases with no gene match: 6. The CDR3 sequence is CASSRLAGVSETQYF. In nucleotides, the CDR3 is TGTGCCAGCAGCCGACTAGCGGGAGTTAGCGAGACCCAGTACTTC.

The CDR3 DNA reads TGTGCCAGCAGCTTGACAGGCAGGAACACTGAAGCTTTCTTT. Translating gives CASSLTGRNTEAFF. The chain employs TRBV5-6 and TRBJ1-1; D might be TRBD1 (5 bases). Trimming pared 1 base from V and 1 base from J, leaving 8 bases between. Germline CDR1 and CDR2: SGHDT and YYEEEE. The length of the CDR3 is 14 residues.

This chain joins TRBV4-2 and TRBJ1-4, with D hard to call. CDR1 is LGHNA, CDR2 YNFKEQ, per germline. The CDR3 extends over 16 amino acids. V shed 0 bases and J shed 8 bases, with 16 bases lying between them. In DNA, the CDR3 is TGTGCCAGCAGCCAAGAATACGAGGGATTGAACGAAAAACTGTTTTTT. Amino acid sequence: CASSQEYEGLNEKLFF.

V is TRBV27 and J is TRBJ2-7, with a possible D match to TRBD2 (6 bases). Germline CDR1 and CDR2: MNHEY and SMNVEV (reference sequence). The length of the CDR3 is 16 residues. V gave up 1 base and J gave up 4 bases, with 17 bases separating them. The CDR3 coding sequence is TGTGCCAGCAGTTTATACCCACCGGGAGCGGTTTACGAGCAGTACTTC. As protein: CASSLYPPGAVYEQYF.

This sequence joins TRBV7-2 and TRBJ2-3; tentative D call: TRBD2 (6 bases). The germline V gene encodes CDR1 SGHTA and CDR2 FQGNSA. The length of the CDR3 is 13 residues. Trimming removed 5 bases from V and 5 bases from J, with 11 bases in between. The CDR3 protein is CASSRRAQDTQYF. Written as DNA, the CDR3 is TGTGCCAGCAGCCGGAGGGCCCAAGATACGCAGTATTTT.

The chain employs TRBV6-1 and TRBJ2-5, with 10 bases that match TRBD1. CDR1 is MNHNS and CDR2 is SASEGT in the germline V gene. The CDR3 consists of 15 residues. V shed 3 bases, J shed 5 bases, and the junction held 6 bases outside the gene matches. The CDR3 region is CASSETGGSGETQYF. CDR3 nucleotide sequence: TGTGCCAGCAGTGAGACAGGGGGCTCTGGGGAGACCCAGTACTTC.

This clone was seen a handful of times. J is TRBJ2-1 and V is TRBV20-1; tentatively, D is TRBD2 (5 bases). With 2 bases removed from V and 9 bases from J, the gap between germline ends came to 8 bases. From germline, CDR1 is DFQATT and CDR2 SNEGSKA (reference sequence). The CDR3 loop spans 11 amino acids. CDR3 residues: CSARPSTEQFF. As DNA, the CDR3 is TGCAGTGCTAGACCTAGCACTGAGCAGTTCTTC.

This clone has more than one count but fewer than ten. This chain joins TRBV19 and TRBJ1-4; no definite D call. The CDR3 is 14 amino acids. CDR1 and CDR2 (germline): LNHDA, SQIVND (reference sequence). V lost 0 bases to trimming and J lost 6 bases, with 8 bases between them. CDR3 in DNA: TGTGCCAGTAGTATAGACGGGATTGATGAAAAACTGTTTTTT. Its translation: CASSIDGIDEKLFF.

The chain joins TRBV19 to TRBJ2-1; 7 nucleotides line up with TRBD2. With V trimmed by 4 bases and J by 8 bases, 2 bases remained unmatched. Looked up from germline, CDR1 is LNHDA and CDR2 is SQIVND (reference sequence). The CDR3 has 12 amino acids. The CDR3 nucleotides are TGTGCCAGTAGTAGCCGGGAGGATGAGCAGTTCTTC. As protein: CASSSREDEQFF.

Comments on this clone: This specimen includes other DNA sequences encoding the same CDR3. The chain recombines TRBV18 with TRBJ1-4; 7 nucleotides match TRBD1. This CDR3 comprises 15 residues. Germline V gene sequence: CDR1 KGHSH, CDR2 LQKENI. V gave up 3 bases and J gave up 5 bases; unmatched junction bases: 6. The CDR3, as DNA: TGTGCCAGCTCACCCCAGGGGGGCTGGAATGAAAAACTGTTTTTT. Its translation: CASSPQGGWNEKLFF.

The chain uses TRBV5-1 and TRBJ2-1; 11 nucleotides line up with TRBD2. CDR1 and CDR2 (germline): SGHRS, YFSETQ. The V segment lost 1 base and the J segment 2 bases; nucleotides outside the gene matches: 2. The CDR3 has 16 amino acids. The CDR3 is CASSLTSGGPYNEQFF. CDR3 coding DNA: TGCGCCAGCAGCTTGACTAGCGGGGGCCCCTACAATGAGCAGTTCTTC.

The chain uses TRBV18 and TRBJ2-3; 7 bases fit TRBD2. The V gene's germline CDR1 is KGHSH and CDR2 LQKENI. Trimming at V came to 5 bases and at J to 0 bases, leaving 11 bases not matched to a gene. This CDR3 contains 17 residues. The CDR3 here is CASSVSGGQLSTDTQYF. DNA of the CDR3: TGTGCCAGCTCAGTGTCGGGAGGCCAACTAAGCACAGATACGCAGTATTTT.

The chain combines TRBV29-1 with TRBJ2-1; TRBD2 matches at 11 bases. CDR1 SQVTM and CDR2 ANQGSEA come from the germline V gene. V dropped 7 bases and J dropped 0; count of bases not matched to a gene: 8. The CDR3 runs to 16 residues. CDR3 protein: CSARTGTSGSYNEQFF. The CDR3 DNA follows: TGCAGCGCTAGGACAGGGACTAGCGGCTCCTACAATGAGCAGTTCTTC.

The V call is TRBV5-1, the J call TRBJ2-5; 8 nucleotides line up with TRBD1. Trimming at V came to 0 bases and at J to 3 bases, leaving 4 bases not matched to a gene. Germline V gene lookup returns CDR1 SGHRS and CDR2 YFSETQ. There are 15 residues in the CDR3. CDR3 sequence reads: CASSLVGQVEETQYF. CDR3 coding DNA: TGCGCCAGCAGCTTGGTGGGACAGGTTGAAGAGACCCAGTACTTC. Looking up the rest from reference TRBV5-1 and TRBJ2-5 gives the full variable domain: KAGVTQTPRYLIKTRGQQVTLSCSPISGHRSVSWYQQTPGQGLQFLFEYFSETQRNKGNFPGRFSGRQFSNSRSEMNVSTLELGDSALYLCASSLVGQVEETQYFGPGTRLLVL.

This sequence joins TRBV4-2 and TRBJ1-5, with D hard to call. The V end lost 0 bases, the J end lost 4 bases, and 7 bases lay between the germline ends. Germline V CDR1 and CDR2: LGHNA, YNFKEQ. This CDR3 is 14 amino acids long. The CDR3 nucleotides read TGTGCCAGCAGCCAAGATGACACTAATCAGCCCCAGCATTTT. Its protein product is CASSQDDTNQPQHF.

The chain combines TRBV6-5 with TRBJ2-7; D perhaps matches TRBD2 (5 bases). Germline V gene lookup returns CDR1 MNHEY and CDR2 SVGAGI. The length of the CDR3 is 15 residues. The V gene lost 0 bases and the J gene lost 2 bases, with 11 bases spanning the gap. The CDR3 sequence: CASSYSHMGAYEQYF. DNA of the CDR3: TGTGCCAGCAGTTACTCGCATATGGGAGCCTACGAGCAGTACTTC.

The V call is TRBV10-3, the J call TRBJ2-1, with D tentatively TRBD2 (6 bases). Germline V gene sequence: CDR1 ENHRY, CDR2 SYGVKD. V lost 0 bases and J lost 2, with 11 bases in between. The CDR3 is made up of 16 amino acids. CDR3 in amino acids: CAISESSGPAYNEQFF. DNA of the CDR3: TGTGCCATCAGTGAGTCGAGCGGGCCAGCCTACAATGAGCAGTTCTTC.

The V and J genes are TRBV7-7 and TRBJ2-7; 12 bases fit TRBD1. Germline CDR1 reads SSHAT; CDR2 reads FNYEAQ (reference sequence). Trimming took 0 bases from V and 5 from J; bases not matched to a gene: 2. This CDR3 comprises 15 residues. CDR3 DNA: TGTGCCAGCAGCTTAGCCGGGACAGGGGGCCACGAGCAGTACTTC. This encodes CASSLAGTGGHEQYF. Combining the CDR3 with reference TRBV7-7 and TRBJ2-7 gives the whole variable domain GAGVSQSPRYKVTKRGQDVTLRCDPISSHATLYWYQQALGQGPEFLTYFNYEAQPDKSGLPSDRFSAERPEGSISTLTIQRTEQRDSAMYRCASSLAGTGGHEQYFGPGTRLTVT.

The CDR3 DNA reads TGTGCCAGCAGCTATACAGAGAGTTATGGCTACACCTTC. It specifies CASSYTESYGYTF. The chain links TRBV28 to TRBJ1-2; unclear D gene. This CDR3 is built from 13 residues. Looked up from germline, CDR1 is MDHEN and CDR2 is SYDVKM. With 6 bases removed from V and 5 bases from J, the gap between germline ends came to 13 bases.

The rearrangement links TRBV25-1 to TRBJ2-3; D may be TRBD1 (6 bases). The CDR3 has 15 amino acids. The ends were cut back, 3 bases at V and 6 bases at J, with 16 bases in the middle. Germline assignment: CDR1 MGHDK and CDR2 SYGVNS. This CDR3 reads CASSDPGVASDTQYF. CDR3 coding DNA: TGTGCCAGCAGTGACCCAGGGGTAGCATCGGATACGCAGTATTTT.

The chain employs TRBV19 and TRBJ1-2, with D perhaps matching TRBD1 (5 bases). Trimming stripped 3 bases from V and 5 bases from J, with 13 bases between. CDR3 size: 14 residues. The germline CDR1 and CDR2 sequences are LNHDA and SQIVND (reference sequence). The CDR3 DNA sequence: TGTGCCAGTAGTATCCCAGGGTCTCGGTATGGCTACACCTTC. It translates to CASSIPGSRYGYTF. The variable domain in full, completed from reference TRBV19 and TRBJ1-2, reads DGGITQSPKYLFRKEGQNVTLSCEQNLNHDAMYWYRQDPGQGLRLIYYSQIVNDFQKGDIAEGYSVSREKKESFPLTVTSAQKNPTAFYLCASSIPGSRYGYTFGSGTRLTVV.

The chain has TRBV6-5 and TRBJ1-1, with 7 bases lining up with TRBD1. With 5 bases clipped from V and 6 bases from J, the junction kept 12 bases outside the gene matches. This CDR3 contains 15 residues. Germline CDR1 and CDR2: MNHEY and SVGAGI. CDR3 nucleotides: TGTGCCAGCAGTCGCGGGCTCGACAGGGTTCCTGAAGCTTTCTTT. It encodes CASSRGLDRVPEAFF.

This clone was counted between two and nine times. This sequence joins TRBV19 and TRBJ1-4, with D maybe TRBD1 (6 bases). Germline values: CDR1 LNHDA, CDR2 SQIVND (reference sequence). V lost 6 bases and J 3 bases, leaving 17 bases between the germline ends. The CDR3 is 16 residues long. In DNA, the CDR3 is TGTGCCAGTAGCATCCAACAGGGAGCAGCTAATGAAAAACTGTTTTTT. It translates to CASSIQQGAANEKLFF.